The sequence of this T cell receptor beta chain was determined in a study of blood T cells in healthy people across ages (dated by TCRdb to the mid-2010s). About the full investigation: In model experiments, roughly one uniquely barcoded TCR beta cDNA molecule per two T cells was captured by template switching. To track age-related changes in TCR beta repertoire diversity, the study relied on deep sequencing normalized with unique cDNA molecular identifiers. Donors were grouped into four age groups: young (average roughly 17 years), middle-aged (under 40), aged (about 59) and long-lived (approximately 81). To avoid experimental bias, donors of different ages were distributed randomly across sequencing lanes. The study analyzed two additional independent replicas of 1 million unique cDNA reads from the same blood draw for two donors, one aged 18 to 30 and one aged 80 or older. Summary of the overall study and its limitations: Because the CMV infection status of the donors was unknown, age-related changes in expanded clonotypes may potentially have been confounded. Compared with the aged group, more naive CD4+ T cells, fewer expanded clones and increased TCR diversity were shown by the long-lived group, suggesting age selection. Total diversity estimates from one million sequenced T cells were considered lower bounds and underestimates. Since profiling was done on bulk unsorted PBMCs, naive and antigen-experienced compartments could not be conclusively compared. Observed TCR beta diversity per million T cells fell roughly linearly with age, and a significant reduction was already apparent by age about 36. There was a strong correlation between observed TCR beta diversity and the percentage of naive T cells measured by flow cytometry.

Worth noting for this clonotype: The specificity of this receptor is unknown. It has no much larger one-base neighbor in the sample; base qualities were not kept.

The library was built by means of 5' RACE. The reads were generated on an Illumina HiSeq 2500. A second PCR of 7 to 11 cycles was performed with a sample-barcoded 5' primer and a J-beta primer mix. Each TCR beta cDNA molecule received a unique molecular identifier from a template-switch 5' adaptor carrying 12 random nucleotides. Each sample yielded at least 2.5 million CDR3-containing paired-end reads. First-strand cDNA was synthesized from all RNA with the Mint cDNA synthesis kit, primed by a TRBC-specific oligonucleotide. After uracil-DNA glycosylase treatment, a first 18-cycle PCR used universal primers M1SS and BC2_uni_R on all cDNA. In the source study's methods: For normalization, 1 million high-quality reads were randomly selected from each sample, with every read carrying a distinct molecular identifier. Instead of being binned into consensus sequences, reads that shared molecular identifiers were thrown out. CDR3 identification, clonotype clustering and error correction used MiTCR with a Q25 quality threshold and the strictest error-elimination algorithm. A nonparametric unseen species model with Euler transformation was used to estimate a lower bound on total TCR beta diversity. TCRdb passed the public sequencing reads through fastp at Q25 and MiXCR, retaining productive beta sequences. Every CDR3 protein is listed once, alongside the most common genes and DNA of its rows. The V and J calls and clone size come from TCRdb's table, not from the authors' own analysis. The sample table shows about 770,000 distinct CDR3 sequences, and around 43% are seen once. The ten largest clones take up about 19% of the sample.

Systemically healthy Caucasian individuals from Russia, about 38 in total and aged about 6 to 95 years, were included as donors. Each donor gave around 9.5 milliliters of peripheral blood, collected into EDTA-treated Vacutainer tubes. Ficoll-Paque density-gradient centrifugation was used to isolate PBMCs, with at least 7 million obtained per sample. Trizol reagent was used to extract total RNA from PBMCs, with at least 6 micrograms per sample. For every donor, an aliquot of PBMCs went through flow cytometry to measure the percentages of naive CD45RAhigh/CD27high T cells. Deletion took 4 bases off V and 5 bases off J, with a span of 17 bases between the germline ends. CDR1 and CDR2 are read off the germline V gene (reference sequence) as DFQATT and SNEGSKA. The CDR3 numbers 14 residues from cysteine through phenylalanine. Only the CDR3 portion is preserved as DNA: 42 bases, with reading frame beginning at the first base.

The V and J segments used are TRBV20-1 and TRBJ1-2, with an unclear D gene assignment. This receptor was obtained from a man aged 55 to 69 in good health. Sequenced input: blood. In nucleotide form, the sequence is TGCAGTGCTAAGAGCCCGGGCGGTCCGTATGGCTACACCTTC. This codes for CSAKSPGGPYGYTF.